A selection of T cell receptor beta chains follows, all from one sample in a study of memory CD4+ T cells and cytomegalovirus serostatus. Generated by immunoSEQ multiplex PCR, the TCRdb table keeps only in-frame clones and is missing some. This sample has roughly 60,000 clones, with around 77% found just once. The sequencing input was memory CD4+ T cells from blood. The receptors stem from an adult in good health and CMV-seronegative. CDR3s include the opening cysteine and the closing phenylalanine or tryptophan. D genes are given only for firm matches. Clone size is not always given. Where it is, it says once, few, many or a class for expanded clones.

NA TRBJ2-5 TRBV5-6 NA TGTGCCAGCAGCTCCTTCGACAGTTACGCACAAGAGACCCAGTACTTC CASSSFDSYAQETQYF
TRBD2 TRBJ2-1 TRBV19 NA TGTGCCAGTAGTTCTCCGACTAGCGGGAGTTTGAATGAGCAGTTCTTC CASSSPTSGSLNEQFF
TRBD1 TRBJ2-1 TRBV7-9 NA TGTGCCAGCAGCCCGACAGGGGATGAGCAGTTCTTC CASSPTGDEQFF
TRBD1 TRBJ1-4 TRBV28 NA TGTGCCAGCAGCCCAACCGGCAGGGGGCGGTCTAATGAAAAACTGTTTTTT CASSPTGRGRSNEKLFF
TRBD1 TRBJ1-2 TRBV28 few TGTGCCAGCAGTTTGGACAGGAGCTATGGCTACACCTTC CASSLDRSYGYTF
NA TRBJ2-1 TRBV10-3 NA TGTGCCACAGAGAGTCCAGGGGCTAATGAGCAGTTCTTC CATESPGANEQFF
NA TRBJ2-2 TRBV5-6 NA TGTGCCAGCATGTGGCGGACGGGCGGGGAGCTGTTTTTT CASMWRTGGELFF
NA TRBJ1-1 TRBV7-2 NA TGTGCCAGCAGCTCAGACTCGAACACTGAAGCTTTCTTT CASSSDSNTEAFF
NA TRBJ1-3 TRBV2 NA TGTGCCAGCACCCGGGGGGTGGTGAGCTCTGGAAACACCATATATTTT CASTRGVVSSGNTIYF
TRBD2 TRBJ2-2 TRBV4-3 NA TGCGCCAGCAGCCGGCAAAGTAGCGGGAGTAACACCGGGGAGCTGTTTTTT CASSRQSSGSNTGELFF
NA TRBJ2-7 TRBV19 NA TGTGCCAGTAGTATAGAATGGGGTCCACACGAGCAGTACTTC CASSIEWGPHEQYF
NA TRBJ2-2 TRBV27 NA TGTGCCAGCAGTGGGACTTCCCTGAACACCGGGGAGCTGTTTTTT CASSGTSLNTGELFF
NA TRBJ2-1 TRBV5-6 NA TGTGCCAGCAGCACCGGGTGGGGGGGCCCAGGTGGCGATGAGCAGTTCTTC CASSTGWGGPGGDEQFF
NA TRBJ2-6 TRBV9 NA TGTGCCAGCAGCGTAGACTCTGGGGCCAACGTCCTGACTTTC CASSVDSGANVLTF
TRBD1 TRBJ1-5 TRBV6-5 NA TGTGCCAGCAGACGGACAGGGGAGAATCAGCCCCAGCATTTT CASRRTGENQPQHF
TRBD1 TRBJ1-3 TRBV27 once TGTGCCAGCAGTTTCACGGGGGACAGCAACACCATATATTTT CASSFTGDSNTIYF
TRBD2 TRBJ2-7 TRBV6-6 NA TGTGCCAGCAGTTACTCGACGCCCGGGAGGGGCTACGAGCAGTACTTC CASSYSTPGRGYEQYF
NA TRBJ2-1 TRBV27 NA TGTGCCAGCAAAGGACAGAGGGGACAGTTCTTC CASKGQRGQFF
NA TRBJ1-2 TRBV10-3 NA TGTGCCATCAGTGAGTCTGAATCTAACTATGGCTACACCTTC CAISESESNYGYTF
TRBD2 TRBJ2-2 TRBV5-1 NA TGCGCCAGCAGCAGGACTAGCGGGGGAACGAACACCGGGGAGCTGTTTTTT CASSRTSGGTNTGELFF
TRBD2 TRBJ2-1 TRBV7-3 once TGTGCCAGCAGCATCGACTCTCGGACAGCGGGGGCGGGAAACAATGAGCAGTTCTTC CASSIDSRTAGAGNNEQFF
NA TRBJ2-1 TRBV4-2 NA TGTGCCAGCAGCCAAGGGGAACTAGCTCAGGAGCAGTTCTTC CASSQGELAQEQFF
TRBD1 TRBJ1-4 TRBV5-1 NA TGCGCCAGCAGCACCGGACAGGGGGCGACTAATGAAAAACTGTTTTTT CASSTGQGATNEKLFF
NA TRBJ1-5 TRBV28 NA TGTGCCAGCAGTTTGGGAGGGGTTAGCAATCAGCCCCAGCATTTT CASSLGGVSNQPQHF
NA TRBJ1-5 TRBV28 few TGTGCCAGCAGCTCCGGTGGGGGGTGGGGTCAGCCCCAGCATTTT CASSSGGGWGQPQHF
NA TRBJ2-7 TRBV5-5 NA TGTGCCAGCAGCTTTTCACGGGGCGAGCAGTACTTC CASSFSRGEQYF
TRBD1 TRBJ1-6 TRBV6-6 once TGTGCCAGCAGACCACCGGGACAGGGGGCATCTTCACCCCTCCACTTT CASRPPGQGASSPLHF
TRBD2 TRBJ2-2 TRBV5-4 once TGTGCCAGCAACACCTGGGCGGGGGGGAGCACCGGGGAGCTGTTTTTT CASNTWAGGSTGELFF
NA TRBJ1-2 TRBV7-2 NA TGTGCCAGCAGCGAACCGAAGTATGGCTACACCTTC CASSEPKYGYTF
TRBD1 TRBJ2-3 TRBV7-2 NA TGTGCCAGCAGCTTAGTCCTAGGACAGGGTGTCAGTTTT CASSLVLGQGVSF
NA TRBJ1-1 TRBV5-4 once TGTGCCAGCAACTCGGCTCGGAACAGATCCGGGAGCGAAGCTTTCTTT CASNSARNRSGSEAFF
TRBD1 TRBJ1-4 TRBV11-2 NA TGTGCCAGCAGCTTAGGTTACGGGACAGGGTTTGAAAAACTGTTTTTT CASSLGYGTGFEKLFF
TRBD1 TRBJ2-1 TRBV4-2 NA TGTGCCAGCAGCCGGACAGGGGCCGACAATGAGCAGTTCTTC CASSRTGADNEQFF
NA TRBJ1-4 TRBV19 NA TGTGCCAGTAGTATACGACCAACTAATGAAAAACTGTTTTTT CASSIRPTNEKLFF
NA TRBJ1-3 TRBV30 once TGTGCCTGGAGTGGACAGGCAGGAAACACCATATATTTT CAWSGQAGNTIYF
NA TRBJ1-1 TRBV18 NA TGTGCCAGCTCACCGGGGGCTCTGAACACTGAAGCTTTCTTT CASSPGALNTEAFF
TRBD2 TRBJ2-1 TRBV29-1 NA TGCAGCGTTGCTCCGGGACTAGCGACAGCGCAGTTCTTC CSVAPGLATAQFF
TRBD2 TRBJ2-1 TRBV10-3 NA TGTGCCACCTGGGGTGGTACTAGCGGGGGGGCTAGGGAGCAGTTCTTC CATWGGTSGGAREQFF
TRBD2 TRBJ2-3 TRBV7-9 NA TGTGCCAGCAGTTCGGGACTAGCGGGGGGGTGGACAGATACGCAGTATTTT CASSSGLAGGWTDTQYF
NA TRBJ2-3 TRBV4-2 few TGTGCCAGCAGCCAAGACTGGCGGCGCACAGATACGCAGTATTTT CASSQDWRRTDTQYF
TRBD1 TRBJ2-7 TRBV4-1 NA TGCGCCAGCAGCCAACCTTTTTTAGGGACAGCGAGCTCCTACGAGCAGTACTTC CASSQPFLGTASSYEQYF
NA TRBJ1-1 TRBV28 NA TGTGAATCCCTAAGTACTATGAACACTGAAGCTTTCTTT CESLSTMNTEAFF
NA TRBJ1-2 TRBV6-1 NA TGTGCCAGCAGTGAAGGGGCGGAGCGAGGCTATGGCTACACCTTC CASSEGAERGYGYTF
NA TRBJ1-1 TRBV30 many TGTGCCTGTCTAAAGGGCGGGTTAACTGAAGCTTTCTTT CACLKGGLTEAFF
NA TRBJ2-3 TRBV6-1 NA TGTGCCAGCAAATTCCCGGGAGTTGCAGATACGCAGTATTTT CASKFPGVADTQYF
TRBD1 TRBJ1-5 TRBV19 once TGTGCCAGTAGTCAGGGGACAGGGCTTGGGTTAAGCAATCAGCCCCAGCATTTT CASSQGTGLGLSNQPQHF
NA TRBJ1-2 TRBV5-1 once TGCGCCAGCAGCTTGGAGGGCCAAACTAACTATGGCTACACCTTC CASSLEGQTNYGYTF
NA TRBJ1-4 TRBV6-6 once TGTGCTACGGGCAGGGTAGGGGAAAAACTGTTTTTT CATGRVGEKLFF
TRBD1 TRBJ1-1 TRBV28 NA TGTGCCAGCAGTCCCCAGGGACAGGGGGCGGGCACTGAAGCTTTCTTT CASSPQGQGAGTEAFF
NA TRBJ2-1 TRBV5-1 NA TGCGCCAGCAGCTTGAGCCGCCGAGGCACCAATGAGCAGTTCTTC CASSLSRRGTNEQFF
NA TRBJ2-2 TRBV28 NA TGTGCCAGCAGGAAGGGACCGAACACCGGGGAGCTGTTTTTT CASRKGPNTGELFF
TRBD1 TRBJ1-1 TRBV2 NA TGTGCCAGCAGCTATACAGGGGGTAGCGCTTTCTTT CASSYTGGSAFF
TRBD2 TRBJ2-4 TRBV5-1 NA TGCGCCAGCAGCTTACTAGCGGGAGTAACCAAAAACATTCAGTACTTC CASSLLAGVTKNIQYF
TRBD2 TRBJ2-2 TRBV30 NA TGTGCCTGGAGTAAGGGGACTAGTAACACCGGGGAGCTGTTTTTT CAWSKGTSNTGELFF
NA TRBJ1-2 TRBV5-4 NA TGTGCCAGCAGCTTGGGGCGGGAGGTCGGCTACACCTTC CASSLGREVGYTF